The 26 T cell receptor beta chains presented below share a single source sample, sequenced in a study. Treg sorting used a CD4+CD25+CD127-/low gate. TCRdb passed the 5' RACE reads through MiXCR, listing each CDR3 protein once. The data contain 8,600 or so distinct CDR3 sequences, under 70% of them singletons. The sample taken for sequencing was Tregs sorted from a lymph node. Receptors were obtained from a female donor with breast cancer.

The gene calls are TRBV7-2 and TRBJ2-1; no clear D gene. Trimming pared 5 bases from V and 7 bases from J, leaving 6 bases between. Germline V CDR1 and CDR2: SGHTA, FQGNSA. CDR3 size: 11 residues. CDR3 bases: TGTGCCAGCAGCGCTAGTAATGAGCAGTTCTTC. Amino acids: CASSASNEQFF.

The rearrangement joins TRBV4-3 to TRBJ2-2, with 8 positions matching TRBD2. After removal of 4 bases from V and 6 bases from J, the junction contained 10 bases not matched to a gene. The length of the CDR3 is 16 residues. Germline values: CDR1 LGHNA, CDR2 YSLEER. Here the CDR3 DNA reads TGCGCCAGCAGCCGAAAGCGGGAGATCGGCGCCGGGGAGCTGTTTTTT. It encodes CASSRKREIGAGELFF.

By its share, this clonotype is medium-sized (0.01 to 0.1%). This sequence joins TRBV9 and TRBJ1-1; 11 bases line up with TRBD1. V was pared by 1 base and J by 11 bases, with 10 bases of the junction left unmatched. The CDR3 is 15 amino acids. CDR1 SGDLS and CDR2 YYNGEE come from the germline V gene. CDR3 loop: CASSVSGQGANDAFF. As DNA, the CDR3 is TGTGCCAGCAGCGTATCAGGACAGGGGGCTAACGATGCTTTCTTT. The whole variable domain, filled in from reference TRBV9 and TRBJ1-1, reads DSGVTQTPKHLITATGQRVTLRCSPRSGDLSVYWYQQSLDQGLQFLIQYYNGEERAKGNILERFSAQQFPDLHSELNLSSLELGDSALYFCASSVSGQGANDAFFGQGTRLTVV.

This chain links TRBV12-3 or TRBV12-4 with TRBJ1-1, with D maybe TRBD1 (5 bases). With 5 bases removed from V and 8 bases from J, the gap between germline ends came to 9 bases. This CDR3 has 11 residues. CDR3 protein: CASSRSGEAFF. The CDR3 DNA sequence: TGTGCCAGCAGTCGATCAGGGGAAGCTTTCTTT.

This clonotype came up a few times. The genes are TRBV20-1 and TRBJ2-7, with 10 bases aligning to TRBD2. The junction had 6 bases not matched to a gene; V was cut back by 0 bases and J by 7 bases. This CDR3 comprises 14 residues. CDR1 is DFQATT and CDR2 is SNEGSKA in the germline V gene (reference sequence). CDR3 coding DNA: TGCAGTGCTAGAGACGCGTCTAGCGGGAGAGAGCAGTACGTC. It translates to CSARDASSGREQYV.

DNA for the CDR3: TGCGCCAGCAGCAAGCAGACAGGGAATGAGCAGTTCTTC. Its protein product is CASSKQTGNEQFF. The chain employs TRBV10-2 and TRBJ2-1; 7 positions agree with TRBD1. The CDR3 sequence is 13 residues long. With V trimmed by 6 bases and J by 7 bases, 6 bases remained unmatched. In germline, CDR1 is WSHSY, CDR2 SAAADI.

This clonotype was seen a handful of times. The chain carries TRBV25-1 and TRBJ1-1; TRBD1 might be the D (6 bases). Germline values: CDR1 MGHDK, CDR2 SYGVNS. This CDR3 region has 12 residues. Between the trimmed V and J ends, which lost 8 bases and 6 bases, there was a span of 13 bases. The CDR3 spells CASSQGRSEAFF. The CDR3 region has the DNA TGTGCCAGCTCCCAGGGGAGATCTGAAGCTTTCTTT.

The sample holds a few counts of this clonotype. The J gene is TRBJ2-3, the V gene TRBV5-1; D uncertain. The V end lost 1 base, the J end lost 1 base, and 10 bases lay between the germline ends. CDR1 is SGHRS and CDR2 is YFSETQ in the germline V gene. The CDR3 is 15 residues long. The CDR3 is CASSLMVGRTDTQYF. CDR3 sequence (DNA): TGCGCCAGCAGCTTGATGGTGGGTCGCACAGATACGCAGTATTTT.

The chain employs TRBV7-6 and TRBJ2-3; D possibly corresponds to TRBD2 (7 bases). The CDR3 has 16 residues. V was pared by 5 bases and J by 2 bases, with 17 bases between. Germline V gene sequence: CDR1 SGHVS, CDR2 FNYEAQ. The CDR3 bases are TGTGCCAGCAGCCGGGGGGCCAGGGGCGACACAGATACGCAGTATTTT. Translating it yields CASSRGARGDTDTQYF. Complete variable domain (other parts from reference TRBV7-6 and TRBJ2-3): GAGVSQSPRYKVTKRGQDVALRCDPISGHVSLYWYRQALGQGPEFLTYFNYEAQQDKSGLPNDRFSAERPEGSISTLTIQRTEQRDSAMYRCASSRGARGDTDTQYFGPGTRLTVL.

This CDR3 reads CSAGWTRTGGTDTQYF. Written as DNA, the CDR3 is TGCAGTGCTGGGTGGACAAGGACAGGGGGCACAGATACGCAGTATTTT. The chain has TRBV20-1 and TRBJ2-3; 9 nucleotides line up with TRBD1. CDR3 length: 16 residues. The trim removed 5 bases at V and 1 base at J, leaving 10 bases unmatched. Germline V lookup: CDR1 DFQATT, CDR2 SNEGSKA (reference sequence).

V usage is TRBV5-6 and J usage is TRBJ2-1; 11 nucleotides agree with TRBD2. The CDR3 runs to 16 residues. V trimming: 4 bases; J trimming: 2 bases; junction bases outside the gene matches: 5. Germline CDR1 and CDR2: SGHDT and YYEEEE. The CDR3 here is CASSDTGLAAYNEQFF. CDR3 coding DNA: TGTGCCAGCAGCGACACGGGACTAGCGGCCTACAATGAGCAGTTCTTC.

This clonotype turned up a few times. V gene TRBV6-2 or TRBV6-3 combines with J gene TRBJ2-7; 13 bases align to TRBD2. The V and J ends lost 6 bases and 6 bases, in that order; junction bases with no gene match: 5. CDR1 is MNHEY, CDR2 SVGEGT, per germline. This CDR3 is built from 14 residues. In DNA, the CDR3 is TGTGCCAGCAGGGGACTAGCGGGAACTGGCGAGCAGTACGTC. Translated: CASRGLAGTGEQYV.

A single count supports this clonotype. The chain combines TRBV7-6 with TRBJ2-1; 9 bases fit TRBD2. The ends lost 1 base at V and 6 bases at J; junction bases unmatched: 7. The CDR3 extends over 16 amino acids. Germline assignment: CDR1 SGHVS and CDR2 FNYEAQ. This chain's CDR3 is CASSLVAGGISNEQFF. The CDR3 DNA sequence: TGTGCCAGCAGCTTAGTGGCGGGAGGGATTAGCAATGAGCAGTTCTTC.

This rearrangement joins TRBV20-1 to TRBJ2-2, with TRBD2 matching 16 bases. This CDR3 contains 21 residues. V was pared by 0 bases and J by 5 bases, with 15 bases of the junction left unmatched. Germline CDR1 DFQATT, CDR2 SNEGSKA (reference sequence). As DNA, the CDR3 is TGCAGTGCTAGAGATCAGTCCGGGACTAGCGGGAGGGCTGTTTGGACCGGGGAGCTGTTTTTT. Its protein is CSARDQSGTSGRAVWTGELFF.

This chain joins TRBV20-1 and TRBJ1-3; possible D gene TRBD1, 6 bases. This CDR3 is 15 amino acids long. Germline V gene sequence: CDR1 DFQATT, CDR2 SNEGSKA (reference sequence). The V gene lost 3 bases and the J gene lost 3 bases, with 15 bases spanning the gap. The CDR3 DNA reads TGCAGTGCTAGTGAGGCCAGGGGTCATGGAAACACCATATATTTT. It translates to CSASEARGHGNTIYF.

This rearrangement joins TRBV20-1 to TRBJ2-2; tentative D call: TRBD2 (6 bases). The germline CDR1 and CDR2 sequences are DFQATT and SNEGSKA (reference sequence). Trimming took 0 bases from V and 3 from J, leaving 11 bases between them. There are 15 residues in the CDR3. The CDR3 reads CSARDGRGDTGELFF. The CDR3, as DNA: TGCAGTGCTAGAGATGGCCGCGGGGACACCGGGGAGCTGTTTTTT.

The chain has TRBV6-1 and TRBJ2-5; tentative D call: TRBD2 (5 bases). The germline V and J ends were trimmed by 6 bases and 4 bases, with 15 bases remaining between them. Germline values: CDR1 MNHNS, CDR2 SASEGT. The CDR3 extends over 14 amino acids. CDR3: CASRIRERVETQYF. DNA of the CDR3: TGTGCCAGCAGGATAAGGGAGAGGGTAGAGACCCAGTACTTC.

The chain employs TRBV6-4 and TRBJ2-2; D is ambiguous. The germline V and J ends were trimmed by 2 bases and 3 bases, with 4 bases remaining between them. Per the germline V gene, CDR1 is MRHNA and CDR2 is SNTAGT. The CDR3 is 13 amino acids. This chain's CDR3 is CASSDGHTGELFF. CDR3 sequence (DNA): TGTGCCAGCAGTGACGGTCACACCGGGGAGCTGTTTTTT.

This rearrangement joins TRBV20-1 to TRBJ2-7, with D uncertain. Germline CDR1 is DFQATT and CDR2 is SNEGSKA (reference sequence). The CDR3 has 13 residues. V dropped 0 bases and J dropped 0 bases, with 6 bases sitting between them. As DNA, the CDR3 is TGCAGTGCTAGAGATCCTAGCTCCTACGAGCAGTACGTC. As protein: CSARDPSSYEQYV.

The table lists this clonotype with a few counts. The chain uses TRBV10-3 and TRBJ2-3; tentatively, D is TRBD1 or TRBD2 (5 bases each). The CDR3 consists of 17 residues. The V end lost 4 bases, the J end lost 2 bases, and 19 bases lay between the germline ends. CDR1 is ENHRY and CDR2 is SYGVKD in the germline V gene. Written as DNA, the CDR3 is TGTGCCATCAGTGTCTTGGGGACCACGAGGTCCACAGATACGCAGTATTTT. This translates into CAISVLGTTRSTDTQYF.

The V gene is TRBV7-2, the J gene TRBJ2-2; D call uncertain. The germline V and J ends were trimmed by 5 bases and 6 bases, with 13 bases remaining between them. This CDR3 is 14 amino acids long. Germline V gives CDR1 SGHTA, CDR2 FQGNSA. CDR3 amino acids: CASSPTVWAGELFF. In DNA, the CDR3 is TGTGCCAGCAGCCCTACGGTGTGGGCCGGGGAGCTGTTTTTT.

This clonotype is a singleton in its sample. The V and J genes are TRBV20-1 and TRBJ1-2; D ambiguous. The CDR3 spans 13 residues. Germline CDR1 is DFQATT and CDR2 is SNEGSKA (reference sequence). The V gene lost 4 bases and the J gene lost 4 bases, with 13 bases spanning the gap. CDR3 DNA sequence: TGCAGTGCTATTTCTCGAGAATTCTATGGCTACACCTTC. Translation: CSAISREFYGYTF.

This clonotype is medium-sized by share. The rearrangement uses TRBV7-2 and TRBJ1-1, with D perhaps TRBD1 (5 bases). Germline loops: CDR1 SGHTA, CDR2 FQGNSA. V lost 4 bases and J 6 bases, leaving 12 bases between the germline ends. The CDR3 contains 13 residues. In DNA form, the CDR3 reads TGTGCCAGCAGCTGGAAACTAGGGGCTGAAGCTTTCTTT. Translation: CASSWKLGAEAFF.

Only one count was recorded for this clonotype. One end of the junction does not line up with germline, which may come from a read error. The rearrangement links TRBV12-3 or TRBV12-4 to TRBJ1-1; no definite D call. CDR3 length: 13 amino acids. CDR3 in amino acids: CASSLASGTGAFF. In nucleotides, the CDR3 is TGTGCCAGCAGTTTAGCGTCTGGCACTGGAGCTTTCTTT.

This sequence joins TRBV20-1 and TRBJ2-4, with D perhaps matching TRBD1 (6 bases). Trimming removed 4 bases at V and 0 bases at J, with 16 bases between. The CDR3 extends over 16 amino acids. In germline, CDR1 is DFQATT, CDR2 SNEGSKA (reference sequence). The CDR3 nucleotides are TGCAGTGCTATCAGGGGACCCTTTCTAGCCAAAAACATTCAGTACTTC. Translation gives CSAIRGPFLAKNIQYF.

V is TRBV20-1 and J is TRBJ1-1; D may be TRBD1 (5 bases). The V end lost 2 bases, the J end lost 8 bases, and 12 bases lay between the germline ends. This CDR3 has 12 amino acids. Per the germline V gene, CDR1 is DFQATT and CDR2 is SNEGSKA (reference sequence). The CDR3: CSARKGQAEAFF. In DNA form, the CDR3 reads TGCAGTGCTAGAAAGGGGCAGGCCGAAGCTTTCTTT.